One and the same sample provided the 9 T cell receptor beta chains below, sequenced in a study of blood T cell repertoires in COVID-19 (dated by TCRdb to the early 2020s). The library was obtained by the immunoSEQ multiplex PCR assay. TCRdb's version of the immuneACCESS table is confined to in-frame rearrangements and falls short of the full clone set. An unresolved V gene accounts for under half of the shortfall where checked; the remainder is of unknown origin. In this sample the table shows roughly 370,000 clones, approximately 90% of which occur a single time. The ten biggest clones cover roughly 10% of the sample. The sample taken for sequencing was PBMCs or T cells enriched from blood (not recorded which). These receptors originate from a woman in her 50s who had recovered from COVID-19.

V is TRBV18 and J is TRBJ1-4; D might be TRBD1 (5 bases). This CDR3 has 15 amino acids. V was clipped by 5 bases and J by 5 bases, with 15 bases between them. Germline V gene data show CDR1 as KGHSH and CDR2 as LQKENI. In nucleotides, the CDR3 is TGTGCCAGCTCAGCGACCAGGGACTCGAATGAAAAACTGTTTTTT. Its protein product is CASSATRDSNEKLFF.

This chain links TRBV6-2 or TRBV6-3 with TRBJ2-1; no definite D call. The CDR3 spans 14 residues. Germline V gene sequence: CDR1 MNHEY, CDR2 SVGEGT. Deletions cut 0 bases from V and 4 bases from J, with 7 bases between. As DNA, the CDR3 is TGTGCCAGCAGTTACTCGCTCGAGTACAATGAGCAGTTCTTC. This sequence encodes CASSYSLEYNEQFF.

On this clone itself: This CDR3 is also generated by other DNA sequences in the sample. The chain is built from TRBV7-9 and TRBJ2-3, with D possibly matching TRBD1 (5 bases). This CDR3 spans 13 amino acids. V shed 4 bases and J shed 0 bases, with 5 bases lying between them. Germline CDR1 and CDR2: SEHNR and FQNEAQ (reference sequence). The DNA for the CDR3 is TGTGCCAGCAGCTCAGGGAGCACAGATACGCAGTATTTT. Protein: CASSSGSTDTQYF.

V usage is TRBV9 and J usage is TRBJ2-7; 12 positions agree with TRBD2. The V gene's germline CDR1 is SGDLS and CDR2 YYNGEE. V lost 4 bases, J lost 6 bases, and 8 bases stayed unmatched. The CDR3 is 15 residues long. The CDR3 here is CASSPGTSGWAEQYF. Written as DNA, the CDR3 is TGTGCCAGCAGCCCGGGGACTAGCGGGTGGGCCGAGCAGTACTTC.

In this sample, this clone turned up a few times. The rearrangement links TRBV28 to TRBJ2-4, with 11 nucleotides matching TRBD1. Germline CDR1 is MDHEN and CDR2 is SYDVKM. The V and J ends lost 3 bases and 3 bases, in that order; junction bases with no gene match: 4. This CDR3 has 16 amino acids. CDR3: CASSLRTGGHKNIQYF. CDR3 nucleotides: TGTGCCAGCAGTTTGCGGACAGGGGGCCACAAAAACATTCAGTACTTC.

The chain has TRBV11-2 and TRBJ1-1; 8 bases match TRBD1. Germline V gene sequence: CDR1 SGHAT, CDR2 FQNNGV. The CDR3 loop spans 15 amino acids. V lost 5 bases, J lost 6 bases, and 11 bases stayed unmatched. CDR3: CASSLGQGLNAEAFF. The CDR3 coding sequence is TGTGCCAGCAGCCTAGGACAGGGTTTAAATGCTGAAGCTTTCTTT.

This rearrangement joins TRBV7-3 to TRBJ2-3; D possibly corresponds to TRBD2 (7 bases). The germline CDR1 and CDR2 sequences are SGHTA and FQGTGA. The CDR3 contains 15 residues. The germline V and J ends were trimmed by 3 bases and 6 bases, with 16 bases remaining between them. CDR3 nucleotide sequence: TGTGCCAGCAGCTTTTTGGGGGGGCCGAGGGATACGCAGTATTTT. This gives the protein CASSFLGGPRDTQYF.

This chain joins TRBV28 and TRBJ2-7; 8 bases align to TRBD1. Germline assignment: CDR1 MDHEN and CDR2 SYDVKM. The CDR3 is 12 residues long. Trimming took 8 bases from V and 7 from J; bases not matched to a gene: 7. Written as DNA, the CDR3 is TGTGCCAGCGGACAGGGCCCCTCGGAGCAGTACTTC. As protein: CASGQGPSEQYF.

This chain joins TRBV27 and TRBJ2-1, with 9 positions matching TRBD1. Germline CDR1 MNHEY, CDR2 SMNVEV (reference sequence). V lost 4 bases, J lost 8 bases, and 9 bases stayed unmatched. The CDR3 has 15 amino acids. DNA of the CDR3: TGTGCCAGCAGTTGGCCCGGGACAGGGTCTCATGAGCAGTTCTTC. The encoded protein is CASSWPGTGSHEQFF.